The 17 T cell receptor beta chains below all came from one sample that was sequenced in a study of T cells in Graves' hyperthyroidism and ophthalmopathy. RNA transcripts served as the template for amplifying TCR beta CDR3 regions. TCR CDR3 underwent first-round RT-PCR with the HTBI primer set. TCRdb processed the multiplex PCR reads anew with MiXCR; each CDR3 protein has one entry. The data contain 45,000 to 50,000 distinct CDR3 sequences, around half of them singletons. The sequencing sample was made of peripheral blood or thyroid tissue (not recorded which). The receptors here all came from a woman between 45 and 60 years old with Graves' hyperthyroidism.

This clonotype occurred many times. This rearrangement joins TRBV20-1 to TRBJ2-7; 9 nucleotides agree with TRBD2. In germline, CDR1 is DFQATT, CDR2 SNEGSKA (reference sequence). This CDR3 has 12 residues. V was clipped by 7 bases and J by 2 bases; unmatched bases: 3. For the CDR3, the DNA is TGCAGTGGGCGGGAGGGCGCCTACGAGCAGTACTTC. This sequence encodes CSGREGAYEQYF.

This clonotype was detected a few times. The rearrangement uses TRBV7-2 and TRBJ2-5; D is perhaps TRBD1 (6 bases). This CDR3 region has 17 residues. Germline V gives CDR1 SGHTA, CDR2 FQGNSA. V was shortened by 2 bases and J by 4 bases, with 20 bases between the two germline ends. The CDR3 DNA sequence: TGTGCCAGCAGCTTATCAGGGACACTTAACGGGGTAGAGACCCAGTACTTC. Its translation: CASSLSGTLNGVETQYF.

CDR3 in DNA: TGTGCCAGCAGCTGGGTACAGGGGTCCCAGTACTTC. This translates into CASSWVQGSQYF. This chain joins TRBV2 and TRBJ2-5; TRBD1 matches at 7 bases. The CDR3 sequence is 12 residues long. J was trimmed by 9 bases and V by 6 bases; bases with no gene match: 7. Per germline, CDR1 SNHLY and CDR2 FYNNEI.

This clonotype came up a few times. V is TRBV20-1 and J is TRBJ2-5; 14 bases align to TRBD2. CDR1 is DFQATT, CDR2 SNEGSKA, per germline (reference sequence). The CDR3 consists of 16 residues. Trimming at V came to 0 bases and at J to 3 bases, leaving 3 bases not matched to a gene. The chain's CDR3 is CSARDGTSGSEETQYF. CDR3 coding DNA: TGCAGTGCTAGAGATGGGACTAGCGGGAGCGAAGAGACCCAGTACTTC.

This chain joins TRBV5-1 and TRBJ1-1, with TRBD1 as a possible D gene (5 bases). The CDR3 has 19 residues. The V gene's germline CDR1 is SGHRS and CDR2 YFSETQ. CDR3 sequence: CASGPSRWDLFHMNTEAFF. CDR3 nucleotides: TGCGCTAGCGGCCCGAGTCGGTGGGACTTATTCCACATGAACACTGAAGCTTTCTTT.

This clonotype was recorded at least ten times. The rearrangement uses TRBV9 and TRBJ2-5; a possible D gene is TRBD2 (6 bases). Per germline, CDR1 SGDLS and CDR2 YYNGEE. The CDR3 is 14 residues long. The ends were cut back, 0 bases at V and 7 bases at J, with 13 bases in the middle. DNA for the CDR3: TGTGCCAGCAGCGTAGAACTAGCCGGGGGGACCCAGTACTTC. It codes for CASSVELAGGTQYF.

This clonotype was seen many times. The chain carries TRBV12-3 or TRBV12-4 and TRBJ1-5; D is unresolved. This CDR3 comprises 16 residues. The germline V and J ends were trimmed by 1 base and 1 base, with 11 bases remaining between them. In DNA form, the CDR3 reads TGTGCCAGCAGTTTAGTAGGGAGTGGAAGCAATCAGCCCCAGCATTTT. It is translated as CASSLVGSGSNQPQHF.

The rearrangement joins TRBV6-5 to TRBJ2-7; 15 bases match TRBD2. Germline values: CDR1 MNHEY, CDR2 SVGAGI. The CDR3 consists of 16 residues. V lost 5 bases and J lost 7; bases outside the gene matches: 9. CDR3 sequence: CASSTGLAGGQLEQYF. The CDR3 DNA reads TGTGCCAGCAGTACCGGACTAGCGGGAGGGCAACTTGAGCAGTACTTC.

This clonotype was detected many times. V gene TRBV7-3 combines with J gene TRBJ2-3; 9 bases align to TRBD2. V was clipped by 5 bases and J by 4 bases; unmatched bases: 7. The CDR3 has 15 residues. Looked up from germline, CDR1 is SGHTA and CDR2 is FQGTGA. The CDR3 here is CASSRSGRVADTQYF. CDR3 coding DNA: TGTGCCAGCAGCCGTAGCGGGAGAGTGGCAGATACGCAGTATTTT.

There are many counts of this clonotype. A much larger clonotype is one base distant, so this may be a read error. The rearrangement uses TRBV10-1 and TRBJ1-1; possible D gene TRBD1, 6 bases. This CDR3 has 14 residues. Germline-derived CDR1 and CDR2 are WNHNN and SYGVQD (reference sequence). CDR3 region: CASSVGPWDTESFF. CDR3 in DNA: TGCGCCAGCAGTGTAGGACCCTGGGACACTGAATCTTTCTTT.

This clonotype has at least ten counts. The chain carries TRBV20-1 and TRBJ2-3, with 11 bases lining up with TRBD2. The CDR3 totals 15 residues. CDR1 DFQATT and CDR2 SNEGSKA come from the germline V gene (reference sequence). Trimming at V came to 7 bases and at J to 0 bases, leaving 6 bases not matched to a gene. CDR3 protein: CSVVSSGRSTDTQYF. CDR3 coding DNA: TGCAGTGTCGTGTCTAGCGGGAGGAGCACAGATACGCAGTATTTT.

A remark on this clonotype: A single base separates this from a much larger clone, so it may be a read error. The rearrangement uses TRBV19 and TRBJ2-3; 11 bases fit TRBD2. The CDR3 length is 16 residues. In germline, CDR1 is LNHDA, CDR2 SQIVND (reference sequence). CDR3 loop: CTSSILAGGSTDTQYF. CDR3 sequence (DNA): TGTACCAGTAGTATCTTAGCGGGAGGGAGCACAGATACGCAGTATTTT.

The rearrangement joins TRBV20-1 to TRBJ2-7, with 10 bases that match TRBD2. CDR1 and CDR2 (germline): DFQATT, SNEGSKA (reference sequence). The J segment lost 6 bases and the V segment lost 6 bases, leaving 5 bases of the junction unmatched. The CDR3 runs 12 residues. The CDR3 here is CSAGTSDREQYF. Here the CDR3 DNA reads TGCAGTGCGGGGACTAGCGATCGCGAGCAGTACTTC.

The chain recombines TRBV7-6 with TRBJ2-6; D might be TRBD1 (5 bases). Trimming removed 5 bases from V and 8 bases from J, with 7 bases in between. The germline V gene encodes CDR1 SGHVS and CDR2 FNYEAQ. This CDR3 comprises 12 residues. In DNA, the CDR3 is TGTGCCAGCAGCGCAGGGCCCAACGTCCTGACTTTC. Protein sequence: CASSAGPNVLTF.

The chain combines TRBV10-3 with TRBJ1-1, with a tentative D call TRBD1 (5 bases). Germline CDR1 reads ENHRY; CDR2 reads SYGVKD. The CDR3 has 14 amino acids. Trimming cost V 7 bases and J 0 bases, with 12 bases left between them. The CDR3 here is CAIKLTDVNTEAFF. The DNA for the CDR3 is TGTGCCATCAAGTTGACAGATGTGAACACTGAAGCTTTCTTT.

The chain is built from TRBV20-1 and TRBJ2-6; a possible D gene is TRBD1 (6 bases). Germline V CDR1 and CDR2: DFQATT, SNEGSKA (reference sequence). The V end lost 0 bases, the J end lost 1 base, and 10 bases lay between the germline ends. The CDR3 consists of 16 residues. CDR3 sequence reads: CSARDFDRSGANVLTF. Written as DNA, the CDR3 is TGCAGTGCTAGAGATTTTGACAGGTCTGGGGCCAACGTCCTGACTTTC.

Many counts were recorded for this clonotype. The rearrangement links TRBV20-1 to TRBJ1-5; no clear D gene. V lost 1 base to trimming and J lost 3 bases, with 7 bases between them. Germline CDR1 and CDR2: DFQATT and SNEGSKA (reference sequence). This CDR3 contains 13 residues. CDR3 DNA sequence: TGCAGTGCTAGAGCGGAGTTCAATCAGCCCCAGCATTTT. Residues: CSARAEFNQPQHF.